Listed below are T cell receptor beta chains from one sample, sequenced in a study of blood T cell repertoires in COVID-19. The repertoire was sequenced with immunoSEQ multiplex PCR; TCRdb's copy has only in-frame clones and lacks some. The table lists around 370,000 clones, more than 70% of them singletons. Sequencing input: PBMCs or T cells enriched from blood (not recorded which). These receptors originate from a woman in her late teens or twenties who had recovered from COVID-19. The conserved cysteine and the conserved F or W are not part of the CDR3 here. The order of the fields is V gene, CDR3 protein.

>TRBV27
ASSLMQANNSPLH
>TRBV30
AAMGRGQYYEQY
>TRBV4-1
ASSPGSGLSSYEQY
>TRBV19
ASSLGGTGYEQY
>TRBV7-2
ASSFPRGFYTEAF
>TRBV3-1/TRBV3-2
ASSQRGHFATNYGYT
>TRBV27
ASSPMVSGGSETQY
>TRBV4-1
ASSDGQGREQY
>TRBV2
ASSEMQGYANTIY
>TRBV12-3/TRBV12-4
ASSSGNTEAF
>TRBV7-9
ASSSSTRLNTEAF
>TRBV2
ANRQGIDYGYT
>TRBV18
ASSPWETEAF
>TRBV11-2
ASSLLQIYEQY
>TRBV3-1/TRBV3-2
ASSLGQATNEKLF
>TRBV5-1
ASSLTGEPPYEQY
>TRBV2
AITDRDPYEQY
>TRBV19
ASSIGRVGQPQH
>TRBV2
ASSEGGTGNEKLF
>TRBV11-2
ASSFGTGVYEQY
>TRBV27
AIGTGNGYT
>TRBV2
ASSDQEDYGYT
>TRBV28
ATRSPGQGFGDTQY
>TRBV9
ASSVERRPGVDSPLH
>TRBV3-1/TRBV3-2
ASSQEWVAGRQETQY
>TRBV7-2
ASSLGTHSYEQY
>TRBV30
AWSVGGALQETQY
>TRBV3-1/TRBV3-2
ASSHGQGYEQY